What follows describes a single T cell receptor (beta chain). Trimming cost V 1 base and J 3 bases, with 9 bases left between them. This CDR3 is built from 14 residues. Germline loops: CDR1 LGHNA, CDR2 YNFKEQ. The sample belongs to a study of cytomegalovirus exposure and HLA in healthy donors. Study as a whole: An early data release held some 89 million unique TCRs from HLA-typed donors.

PCR was performed using 60 Vbeta and 13 Jbeta primers. Here immunoSEQ multiplex PCR was the method, and the copy in TCRdb shows in-frame clones only, minus some. This sample carries 150,000 or so clones, around 80% of them seen once, and the ten largest clones take about an eighth. The chain carries TRBV4-2 and TRBJ1-1; no firm D call. Specimen: PBMCs. The receptor's source is a man aged 35 to 55 in good health and CMV-seropositive. The DNA of the CDR3 is TGTGCCAGCAGCCAAGTTGGGCCGGACACTGAAGCTTTCTTT. It is translated as CASSQVGPDTEAFF.